Each of the 14 T cell receptor beta chains below was sequenced from the same sample in a study of blood T cells in healthy people across ages. Primed by a sample-barcoded 5' primer and a J-beta primer mix, a second PCR proceeded for about 7 to 11 cycles. A single record per CDR3 protein comes from TCRdb applying MiXCR to the 5' RACE reads. The sample contains over 1.5 million distinct CDR3 sequences, around 50% of which appear only once. Sequenced: blood. The origin of the receptors is a woman aged 40 to 50 in good health.

The V call is TRBV20-1, the J call TRBJ2-5, with 10 bases lining up with TRBD2. V gave up 6 bases and J gave up 3 bases; unmatched junction bases: 13. The CDR3 extends over 16 amino acids. Germline values: CDR1 DFQATT, CDR2 SNEGSKA (reference sequence). CDR3 sequence reads: CSARDERGGKKETQYF. CDR3 sequence (DNA): TGCAGTGCCCGCGACGAGCGGGGGGGCAAAAAAGAGACCCAGTACTTC.

There are a few counts of this clonotype. This sequence joins TRBV4-3 and TRBJ1-2; unclear D gene. The CDR3 spans 14 residues. Per the germline V gene, CDR1 is LGHNA and CDR2 is YSLEER. The germline V and J ends were trimmed by 0 bases and 0 bases, with 5 bases remaining between them. This CDR3 reads CASSQDPANYGYTF. Written as DNA, the CDR3 is TGCGCCAGCAGCCAAGATCCAGCTAACTATGGCTACACCTTC.

The gene calls are TRBV20-1 and TRBJ2-5, with a weak D call TRBD2 (6 bases). CDR1 and CDR2 from the germline V gene are DFQATT and SNEGSKA (reference sequence). The ends were cut back, 4 bases at V and 1 base at J, with 10 bases in the middle. The CDR3 sequence is 13 residues long. Here the CDR3 reads CSAIPGVQETQYF. In DNA form, the CDR3 reads TGCAGTGCTATCCCGGGGGTCCAAGAGACCCAGTACTTC.

This clonotype was picked up a small number of times. The V and J genes are TRBV28 and TRBJ2-7; tentative D call: TRBD2 (5 bases). The CDR3 loop spans 16 amino acids. V was trimmed by 6 bases and J by 1 base, leaving 19 bases between them. Germline assignment: CDR1 MDHEN and CDR2 SYDVKM. The CDR3, as DNA: TGTGCCAGCAGGCTAGGAGGTGGTTACGGGTCCTACGAGCAGTACTTC. Residues: CASRLGGGYGSYEQYF.

The CDR3 DNA reads TGCAGTGTTCCGAGCCCGCCAACTAATGAAAAACTGTTTTTT. Translating gives CSVPSPPTNEKLFF. The chain employs TRBV20-1 and TRBJ1-4, with D hard to call. The CDR3 has 14 residues. CDR1 and CDR2 from the germline V gene are DFQATT and SNEGSKA (reference sequence). Trimming removed 7 bases from V and 0 bases from J, with 12 bases in between.

With regard to this clonotype: One end of the junction is discordant with germline, which a read error may explain. The V gene is TRBV10-1, the J gene TRBJ2-7; D unresolved. CDR1 is WNHNN and CDR2 is SYGVQD in the germline V gene (reference sequence). There are 14 residues in the CDR3. CDR3 in amino acids: CASSESVTSHEQYF. In nucleotides, the CDR3 is TGCGCCAGCAGTGAGTCCGTGACCTCCCACGAGCAGTACTTC.

This clonotype was detected a few times. V and J are TRBV6-6 and TRBJ2-4; 9 bases match TRBD2. The DNA end favors TRBJ2-7, so the J call may be wrong. The CDR3 has 15 residues. Germline loops: CDR1 MNHNY, CDR2 SVGAGI (reference sequence). The CDR3 sequence: CASSASGGTPYEQYF. DNA of the CDR3: TGTGCCAGCAGTGCCAGCGGGGGGACTCCCTACGAGCAGTACTTC.

J is TRBJ2-1 and V is TRBV4-1; D remains unclear. Trimming removed 4 bases at V and 6 bases at J, with 10 bases between. Germline lookup yields CDR1 MGHRA and CDR2 YSYEKL. The CDR3 loop spans 13 amino acids. DNA for the CDR3: TGCGCCAGCAGCCGGACGCTACTCAATGAGCAGTTCTTC. Protein sequence: CASSRTLLNEQFF.

The chain uses TRBV7-2 and TRBJ2-4; D is possibly TRBD2 (5 bases). This CDR3 contains 11 residues. The V end lost 1 base, the J end lost 15 bases, and 10 bases lay between the germline ends. Germline lookup yields CDR1 SGHTA and CDR2 FQGNSA. The CDR3 protein is CASSLGGRRYF. CDR3 nucleotides: TGTGCCAGCAGCTTAGGAGGGCGGCGGTACTTC. Full variable domain (rest looked up from reference TRBV7-2 and TRBJ2-4): GAGVSQSPSNKVTEKGKDVELRCDPISGHTALYWYRQSLGQGLEFLIYFQGNSAPDKSGLPSDRFSAERTGGSVSTLTIQRTQQEDSAVYLCASSLGGRRYFGAGTRLSVL.

The J gene is TRBJ2-5, the V gene TRBV5-1; tentative D call: TRBD1 (6 bases). Germline V CDR1 and CDR2: SGHRS, YFSETQ. The CDR3 is made up of 14 amino acids. V shed 5 bases and J shed 2 bases, with 13 bases lying between them. The CDR3 protein is CASSSGTQQETQYF. In nucleotides, the CDR3 is TGCGCCAGCAGTTCCGGGACACAACAAGAGACCCAGTACTTC.

The chain couples TRBV6-5 to TRBJ1-4; TRBD1 matches 12 bases. Germline trimming cut 6 bases from V and 8 bases from J; bases unmatched to any gene: 7. The CDR3 is 15 residues long. CDR1 is MNHEY and CDR2 is SVGAGI in the germline V gene. The CDR3 DNA follows: TGTGCCAGCAGCCTAAGGGACAGGGGGCGCGAAAAACTGTTTTTT. Its protein is CASSLRDRGREKLFF.

This clonotype turned up a few times. The V gene is TRBV7-2, the J gene TRBJ2-7, with D unresolved. Trimming shortened V by 1 base and J by 3 bases, and 13 bases separated the two germline ends. Germline CDR1 is SGHTA and CDR2 is FQGNSA. The CDR3 totals 15 residues. In nucleotides, the CDR3 is TGTGCCAGCAGCTTAGAAAGTAGGGCTTACTACGAGCAGTACTTC. It yields the protein CASSLESRAYYEQYF.

The chain has TRBV9 and TRBJ1-6; D remains unclear. Germline CDR1 is SGDLS and CDR2 is YYNGEE. The CDR3 has 14 residues. Trimming removed 3 bases from V and 6 bases from J, with 10 bases in between. CDR3 sequence: CASSARSSNSPLHF. DNA for the CDR3: TGTGCCAGCAGCGCTCGGAGTAGTAATTCACCCCTCCACTTT.

The chain combines TRBV20-1 with TRBJ2-3; 8 nucleotides agree with TRBD1. Looked up from germline, CDR1 is DFQATT and CDR2 is SNEGSKA (reference sequence). The V gene end was trimmed by 5 bases and the J gene end by 3 bases; junction bases not matched to a gene: 13. This CDR3 region has 16 residues. The CDR3 coding sequence is TGCAGTGCTCCTCGGGCAGGGGGCGGGAAAACAGATACGCAGTATTTT. Translation: CSAPRAGGGKTDTQYF.